The clone carrying this TCR beta chain appeared once. This sample is drawn from a study of blood T cell repertoires in COVID-19. Study-level information: Samples representing acute and convalescent COVID-19 were sourced from the United States, Italy and Spain. T cells, B-cell-depleted T cells, or PBMCs provided the cDNA or gDNA that served as material.

In the original processing: By means of reference gene primer amplification, nucleated cell counts were estimated. Clones were sequenced by immunoSEQ multiplex PCR, and TCRdb holds only the in-frame ones, with some missing. The D gene and trimming were derived from the DNA, and the V and J assignments and clone size from that table. The data hold under 250,000 clones, with more than 80% observed a single time. This receptor was obtained from a human donor in a cohort sampled during active COVID-19. Input material: peripheral blood.

CDR3 bases: TGCGCCAGCAGCTTCGCCGGGACTAGCGCCGGGGAGCTGTTTTTT. Its translation is CASSFAGTSAGELFF. The rearrangement joins TRBV5-1 to TRBJ2-2; 10 bases are a match to TRBD2. The J segment lost 6 bases and the V segment lost 2 bases, leaving 4 bases of the junction unmatched. The germline gives CDR1 SGHRS, CDR2 YFSETQ. The CDR3 is made up of 15 amino acids.